This T cell receptor (beta chain) was documented in a study of blood T cell repertoires in COVID-19 (dated by TCRdb to 2018 to 2020). Looking at the study overall: Samples from collaborators originated in the United States, Italy and Spain and spanned both the acute and convalescent phases of COVID-19. Deeply sampled blood TCRbeta repertoires from subjects exposed to, actively infected with, or recovered from COVID-19 were included in the dataset. The samples were drawn from two sources: the first 160 participants of the ongoing ImmuneRACE study, and 1,000 to 1,500 subjects contributed by 6 global collaborators. Where available, HLA class I and class II types were obtained from metadata supplied by the sample provider rather than from assay-based typing. The prospective study material was composed of cDNA or gDNA derived from T cells, B-cell-depleted T cells, or PBMCs. Nearly every sample came with metadata listing a de-identified subject ID, COVID-19 status, age in years and sex. A freely available public database, intended as a resource for researchers studying the immune response to SARS-CoV-2, is where the repertoires were released. What the research found in general, with its limitations: The amount of clinical and demographic metadata varied by source and participant and was provided uncurated.

The immunoSEQ Assay, a bias-controlled multiplex PCR, was used to amplify TCRbeta CDR3 regions from genomic DNA. The paper's data handling went like this. Within the assay, amplification of reference gene primers was used to estimate how many nucleated cells each sample contained. To quantify the absolute abundance of each unique TCRbeta CDR3 rearrangement, sequence reads were collapsed and filtered. Productive Simpson clonality was computed per sample as the square root of Simpson's diversity index over productive rearrangements. The immuneACCESS repertoire file appears here via TCRdb, limited to in-frame rearrangements. These files lack a portion of the clones; in checked studies, under half of the deficit traces to unresolved V genes, and the cause of the others is not known. The DNA gave D and trimming, while V, J and clone size come from that table. A total of about 70,000 clones appear in this sample, around 90% of them only once. 25% to 35% of the sample comes from the top ten.

In its sample, this clone was seen once. Its specific antigen is unknown. Base quality data are lacking; no much larger clone is found one base away. Via the germline V gene, CDR1 is SQVTM and CDR2 ANQGSEA. V sheds 0 bases and J sheds 0 bases, leaving 12 bases between their ends. The cysteine opens and the phenylalanine closes a CDR3 of 16 amino acids. Left in the record is the CDR3 DNA by itself, 48 bases read in frame from the first base. The collaborating institutions used their own protocols to collect whole blood in K2EDTA tubes. For TCRbeta analysis, collaborator samples were shipped as frozen whole blood, as isolated PBMCs, or as DNA extracted from either sample type.

The sample was peripheral blood. The rearranged chain carries TRBV29-1 and TRBJ1-5; TRBD1 could be the D gene, as 6 bases match. This sequence was found in a woman aged 80 or older with active or convalescent COVID-19. This receptor carries the CDR3 CSVEEGRGHSNQPQHF. The DNA reads TGCAGCGTTGAAGAAGGCAGGGGTCATAGCAATCAGCCCCAGCATTTT.